Each of the 20 T cell receptor beta chains below was sequenced from the same sample in a study of CDR3 diversity in severe acne. Using its own MiXCR run on the PCR reads, TCRdb lists one record per CDR3 protein. The data show more than 80,000 distinct CDR3 sequences, about half seen once. Sequenced material: blood. Source of these receptors: a male donor with severe acne vulgaris.

Only a few counts were recorded for this clonotype. A clone one base away is much larger, so this may be a read error. The CDR3: CSARGAANPPLHF. The CDR3 bases are TGCAGTGCTAGGGGGGCCGCAAATCCACCCCTCCACTTT. The chain couples TRBV20-1 to TRBJ1-6, with D perhaps matching TRBD1 (6 bases). Deletions cut 3 bases from V and 11 bases from J, with 14 bases between. The V gene's germline CDR1 is DFQATT and CDR2 SNEGSKA (reference sequence). The CDR3 has 13 amino acids.

V gene TRBV2 combines with J gene TRBJ1-3; TRBD1 aligns across 7 bases. Germline trimming cut 4 bases from V and 8 bases from J; bases unmatched to any gene: 5. Germline loops: CDR1 SNHLY, CDR2 FYNNEI. The CDR3 has 13 residues. CDR3 sequence: CASSGTGYHTIYF. CDR3 in DNA: TGTGCCAGCAGTGGGACAGGTTATCACACCATATATTTT.

This clonotype has only a few counts. This rearrangement joins TRBV5-5 to TRBJ1-3; TRBD1 aligns across 7 bases. In germline, CDR1 is SGHKS, CDR2 YYEKEE (reference sequence). V gave up 4 bases and J gave up 4 bases; unmatched junction bases: 5. This CDR3 has 14 amino acids. The CDR3 loop is CASSPGGQGNTIYF. CDR3 in DNA: TGTGCCAGCAGCCCCGGGGGACAGGGAAACACCATATATTTT.

J is TRBJ2-1 and V is TRBV6-1; 11 positions agree with TRBD2. Germline V gene data show CDR1 as MNHNS and CDR2 as SASEGT. The CDR3 contains 15 residues. V lost 6 bases, J lost 4 bases, and 5 bases stayed unmatched. The DNA of the CDR3 is TGTGCCAGCAGGATAACTAGCGGGAGTTACAATGAGCAGTTCTTC. Translating gives CASRITSGSYNEQFF.

The chain carries TRBV20-1 and TRBJ2-7, with 11 bases matching TRBD1. This CDR3 is built from 14 residues. Germline assignment: CDR1 DFQATT and CDR2 SNEGSKA (reference sequence). V was clipped by 0 bases and J by 4 bases; unmatched bases: 2. The CDR3 region has the DNA TGCAGTGCTAGAGATGGACAGGGGGCTTACGAGCAGTACTTC. Translation: CSARDGQGAYEQYF.

The chain joins TRBV7-6 to TRBJ2-7, with 10 nucleotides matching TRBD2. The CDR3 covers 15 residues. The ends lost 4 bases at V and 2 bases at J; junction bases unmatched: 5. The germline gives CDR1 SGHVS, CDR2 FNYEAQ. The CDR3 sequence: CASSSWTSGPYEQYF. The CDR3, as DNA: TGTGCCAGCAGCTCCTGGACTAGCGGACCCTACGAGCAGTACTTC. The variable domain in full, with the rest retrieved from reference TRBV7-6 and TRBJ2-7, is GAGVSQSPRYKVTKRGQDVALRCDPISGHVSLYWYRQALGQGPEFLTYFNYEAQQDKSGLPNDRFSAERPEGSISTLTIQRTEQRDSAMYRCASSSWTSGPYEQYFGPGTRLTVT.

This clonotype appeared many times. This chain links TRBV12-3 or TRBV12-4 with TRBJ1-5; D call uncertain. This CDR3 is 13 amino acids long. V gave up 6 bases and J gave up 4 bases, with 10 bases separating them. The CDR3: CASSLVGNQPQHF. The CDR3 region has the DNA TGTGCCAGCAGCCTAGTCGGGAATCAGCCCCAGCATTTT.

This clonotype was observed once. The chain combines TRBV6-1 with TRBJ2-7, with TRBD1 as a possible D gene (5 bases). The CDR3 consists of 15 residues. Germline CDR1 is MNHNS and CDR2 is SASEGT. The ends were cut back, 8 bases at V and 2 bases at J, with 19 bases in the middle. The CDR3 sequence: CASSVGRGLPYEQYF. The CDR3 bases are TGTGCCAGCTCGGTCGGTAGGGGCCTACCCTACGAGCAGTACTTC.

The rearrangement links TRBV6-1 to TRBJ2-7; D possibly corresponds to TRBD2 (5 bases). V dropped 6 bases and J dropped 8 bases, with 20 bases sitting between them. CDR1 is MNHNS, CDR2 SASEGT, per germline. This CDR3 comprises 14 residues. The CDR3 DNA follows: TGTGCCAGCAGCTCCGGGAAGACACCTACGCAGCAGTACTTC. The encoded protein is CASSSGKTPTQQYF.

Only a few counts were recorded for this clonotype. Germline and junction disagree at one end, which may indicate a read error. This chain links TRBV4-2 with TRBJ1-2, with 9 bases matching TRBD1. The germline CDR1 and CDR2 sequences are LGHNA and YNFKEQ. CDR3 length: 15 amino acids. The CDR3 region is CASSHEVSGTGHPSF. The DNA for the CDR3 is TGTGCCAGCAGCCATGAAGTCTCCGGGACAGGGCACCCTTCCTTC.

This clonotype was observed once. The chain uses TRBV7-9 and TRBJ2-1; 8 bases are a match to TRBD2. CDR3 length: 16 amino acids. Germline values: CDR1 SEHNR, CDR2 FQNEAQ (reference sequence). Trimming took 5 bases from V and 3 from J; bases not matched to a gene: 9. The DNA for the CDR3 is TGTGCCAGCAGCCTGGGGCCGGGGGGGGGCTACAATGAGCAGTTCTTC. It is translated as CASSLGPGGGYNEQFF.

This clonotype showed up just a few times. A much larger clone is a single base away; this may be a read error. The V gene is TRBV7-2, the J gene TRBJ2-5, with 10 bases identical to TRBD2. Germline values: CDR1 SGHTA, CDR2 FQGNSA. This CDR3 contains 16 residues. The CDR3 reads CASSPGLAVYQEAQYF. The CDR3 nucleotides are TGTGCCAGCAGCCCAGGACTAGCGGTGTACCAAGAGGCCCAGTACTTC. The variable domain in full, completed from reference TRBV7-2 and TRBJ2-5, reads GAGVSQSPSNKVTEKGKDVELRCDPISGHTALYWYRQSLGQGLEFLIYFQGNSAPDKSGLPSDRFSAERTGGSVSTLTIQRTQQEDSAVYLCASSPGLAVYQEAQYFGPGTRLLVL.

V gene TRBV5-1 combines with J gene TRBJ2-2, with D tentatively TRBD1 or TRBD2 (5 bases each). Germline CDR1 reads SGHRS; CDR2 reads YFSETQ. V lost 7 bases and J lost 1, with 14 bases in between. The CDR3 has 15 amino acids. CDR3 DNA sequence: TGCGCCAGCCAACCCGGGACGGGGAACACCGGGGAGCTGTTTTTT. Translated: CASQPGTGNTGELFF.

CDR3 region: CASSQENRGQSTDTQYF. The DNA of the CDR3 is TGTGCCAGCAGCCAAGAAAACAGGGGCCAAAGCACAGATACGCAGTATTTT. This chain joins TRBV14 and TRBJ2-3, with 7 bases fitting TRBD1. CDR1 SGHDN and CDR2 FVKESK come from the germline V gene. This CDR3 comprises 17 residues. V was pared by 0 bases and J by 0 bases, with 6 bases of the junction left unmatched.

In its sample, this clonotype was seen many times. In DNA, the CDR3 is TGTGCCAGCAGCCCAGGCGGCCGCTCTGGGGCCAACGTCCTGACTTTC. Encoded protein: CASSPGGRSGANVLTF. V and J are TRBV7-7 and TRBJ2-6; unclear D gene. Germline V gene lookup returns CDR1 SSHAT and CDR2 FNYEAQ (reference sequence). V shed 5 bases and J shed 0 bases, with 11 bases lying between them. There are 16 residues in the CDR3.

This clonotype was seen many times. The J gene is TRBJ2-1, the V gene TRBV24-1, with TRBD1 identical over 7 bases. The CDR3 runs to 17 residues. Germline loops: CDR1 KGHDR, CDR2 SFDVKD. Trimming took 2 bases from V and 0 from J; bases not matched to a gene: 6. This CDR3 is CATSDWDSKSSYNEQFF. DNA for the CDR3: TGTGCCACCAGTGATTGGGACAGTAAAAGCTCCTACAATGAGCAGTTCTTC.

The chain uses TRBV2 and TRBJ2-7; 10 bases match TRBD2. J lost 2 bases, V lost 7 bases, and 2 bases had no gene match. CDR3 length: 13 residues. Germline CDR1 is SNHLY and CDR2 is FYNNEI. The CDR3: CASMTSGPYEQYF. CDR3 bases: TGTGCCAGCATGACTAGCGGGCCCTACGAGCAGTACTTC.

Worth noting for this clonotype: A read error may account for a junction end that differs from germline. The chain couples TRBV25-1 to TRBJ2-5; 7 bases are shared with TRBD1. This CDR3 has 15 amino acids. Germline loops: CDR1 MGHDK, CDR2 SYGVNS. The CDR3 DNA reads TGTGCCAGCAGTGCCACGGGACAGAAAAAGGAGACCCAGTATTTC. Its protein product is CASSATGQKKETQYF.

A note on this clonotype: This CDR3 fails to terminate in the conserved phenylalanine or tryptophan, so it likely reflects a read error. The V gene is TRBV9, the J gene TRBJ2-5, with D perhaps TRBD1 or TRBD2 (5 bases each). This CDR3 comprises 14 residues. CDR1 and CDR2 from the germline V gene are SGDLS and YYNGEE. V was cut by 3 bases and J by 6 bases, with 15 bases left in between. CDR3 residues: CASSAGTKHQTQYS. Here the CDR3 DNA reads TGTGCCAGCAGCGCCGGGACCAAGCACCAGACCCAGTACTCC.

Turning to this clonotype: A clone one base away is much larger, so this may be a read error. The chain links TRBV4-2 to TRBJ1-4; D unresolved. The CDR3 spans 16 residues. Germline CDR1 is LGHNA and CDR2 is YNFKEQ. CDR3 sequence reads: CASSQGFLQSNEKPFF. In DNA form, the CDR3 reads TGTGCCAGCAGCCAAGGATTCTTGCAGTCTAATGAAAAACCGTTTTTT.